A selection of T cell receptor beta chains follows, all from one sample in a study of glioma-infiltrating T cells. Using its own MiXCR run on the multiplex PCR reads, TCRdb lists one record per CDR3 protein. The sample consists of about 140,000 distinct CDR3 sequences, 30% to 40% of them appearing once. Sequenced sample: glioma tissue, nonneoplastic brain tissue, or PBMCs (not recorded which). All receptors come from a human donor with low-grade glioma or glioblastoma, undergoing nonglioma brain surgery, or in good health (not recorded which). Both conserved end residues are part of each CDR3. D genes are given only for firm matches. Part of the rows lack a size; the others show once, few, many or a class for expanded clones.

>TRBJ2-7|NA|few|TRBV11-2
CASSFGWQHVSYEQYF
TGTGCCAGCAGCTTCGGATGGCAGCATGTCTCCTACGAGCAGTACTTC
>TRBJ2-7|NA|few|TRBV12-3/TRBV12-4
CASRSAGGEQYF
TGTGCCAGCAGATCAGCAGGGGGGGAGCAGTACTTC
>TRBJ1-3|TRBD1|few|TRBV6-1
CASTVTGAGNTIYF
TGTGCCAGCACAGTGACAGGGGCTGGAAACACCATATATTTT
>TRBJ1-2|TRBD1|NA|TRBV19
CASSTLDRAGYGYTF
TGTGCCAGTAGTACCCTCGACAGGGCCGGCTATGGCTACACCTTC
>TRBJ2-1|TRBD2|NA|TRBV7-3
CASSNSGGPNRKFF
TGTGCCAGCAGCAACAGCGGGGGTCCAAACCGGAAGTTCTTC
>TRBJ2-7|TRBD2|once|TRBV6-2/TRBV6-3
CASSPSGRVGEQYF
TGTGCCAGCAGTCCCAGCGGGAGGGTTGGCGAGCAGTACTTC
>TRBJ2-1|NA|NA|TRBV7-2
CASSSGRIRSYNEQFF
TGTGCCAGCAGCTCTGGCAGAATAAGGTCCTACAATGAGCAGTTCTTC
>TRBJ2-1|NA|NA|TRBV24-1
CATSAPMATGHYNEQFF
TGTGCCACCAGTGCCCCGATGGCGACAGGACATTACAATGAGCAGTTCTTC
>TRBJ1-1|NA|few|TRBV12-3/TRBV12-4
CASSLYVGAPEAFF
TGTGCCAGCAGTTTATATGTGGGTGCACCTGAAGCTTTCTTT
>TRBJ1-1|NA|NA|TRBV6-5
CASSSPGGGWAFF
TGTGCCAGCAGTTCCCCGGGGGGGGGCTGGGCTTTCTTT
>TRBJ1-1|NA|few|TRBV10-3
CAISAVSNTEAFF
TGTGCCATCAGTGCCGTTAGTAACACTGAAGCTTTCTTT
>TRBJ2-1|TRBD1|few|TRBV20-1
CSAKGQTYSYNEQFF
TGCAGTGCTAAGGGACAGACATACTCCTACAATGAGCAGTTCTTC
>TRBJ1-1|TRBD1|once|TRBV4-1
CASSQRTGLTEASF
TGCGCCAGCAGCCAAAGGACAGGATTGACTGAAGCTTCCTTT
>TRBJ1-2|TRBD1|NA|TRBV20-1
CSAAAGTGGVGYGYTF
TGCAGTGCTGCCGCCGGGACAGGGGGCGTCGGCTATGGCTACACCTTC
>TRBJ2-7|NA|NA|TRBV6-1
CASKRRGAYEQYF
TGTGCCAGCAAAAGGAGAGGAGCCTACGAGCAGTACTTC
>TRBJ1-1|NA|NA|TRBV6-1
CASSLRGGRAFF
TGTGCCAGCAGTCTTCGGGGGGGGCGTGCTTTCTTT
>TRBJ2-5|TRBD2|NA|TRBV20-1
CSAPPGLAGAQETQYF
TGCAGTGCTCCACCGGGACTAGCGGGAGCCCAAGAGACCCAGTACTTC
>TRBJ2-2|NA|NA|TRBV28
CASSLVLASTGELFF
TGTGCCAGCAGTTTAGTACTAGCCAGCACCGGGGAGCTGTTTTTT
>TRBJ2-7|NA|NA|TRBV28
CASSLEGLSDEQYF
TGTGCCAGCAGTTTAGAGGGTCTTTCCGACGAGCAGTACTTC
>TRBJ1-3|NA|few|TRBV28
CASRVRNTIYF
TGTGCCAGCAGGGTACGAAACACCATATATTTT
>TRBJ2-3|TRBD1|NA|TRBV10-1
CATNLTGTGAGDTQYF
TGCGCCACCAACCTTACCGGGACAGGGGCAGGGGATACGCAGTATTTT
>TRBJ1-5|NA|NA|TRBV11-1
CASSFDSNQPQHF
TGTGCCAGCAGCTTTGACAGTAATCAGCCCCAGCATTTT
>TRBJ2-7|NA|NA|TRBV7-2
CASSLGALDEQYF
TGTGCCAGCAGCTTAGGGGCCTTGGACGAGCAGTACTTC
>TRBJ1-2|TRBD1|NA|TRBV20-1
CSAGDRAYGYTF
TGCAGTGCCGGGGACAGGGCTTATGGCTACACCTTC
>TRBJ2-5|NA|once|TRBV10-3
CAISSANQETQYF
TGTGCCATCAGTAGCGCAAACCAAGAGACCCAGTACTTC
>TRBJ2-1|NA|many|TRBV6-1
CASSQQGIEQFF
TGTGCCAGCAGTCAACAGGGTATTGAGCAGTTCTTC
>TRBJ1-2|TRBD1|NA|TRBV20-1
CSARPTGEYGHTF
TGCAGTGCTAGACCGACAGGGGAGTATGGCCACACCTTC
>TRBJ1-1|NA|NA|TRBV27
CASSLRVQGVSEAFF
TGTGCCAGCAGTTTACGAGTACAGGGCGTATCTGAAGCTTTCTTT
>TRBJ2-7|TRBD2|NA|TRBV19
CASRLTSVSYEQYF
TGTGCCAGTAGATTGACTAGCGTCTCCTACGAGCAGTACTTC
>TRBJ1-5|NA|few|TRBV6-6
CASSYGRQEMNQPQHF
TGTGCCAGCAGTTACGGGAGACAGGAGATGAATCAGCCCCAGCATTTT
>TRBJ2-7|TRBD2|once|TRBV6-1
CASSESLAGLSYEQYF
TGTGCCAGCAGTGAATCTTTAGCGGGTCTCTCCTACGAGCAGTACTTC
>TRBJ1-1|TRBD1|many|TRBV6-1
CASSRDRGLRAFF
TGTGCCAGCAGTCGGGACAGGGGGCTACGAGCTTTCTTT
>TRBJ2-7|TRBD2|NA|TRBV20-1
CSAAPGTSSYEQYF
TGCAGTGCCGCACCCGGGACTAGCTCCTACGAGCAGTACTTC
>TRBJ2-3|NA|many|TRBV5-6
CASSLTASDTQYF
TGTGCCAGCAGCTTGACAGCATCGGATACGCAGTATTTT
>TRBJ1-4|NA|NA|TRBV28
CASSLGGQNYEELFF
TGTGCCAGCTCTCTGGGTGGGCAAAACTATGAAGAACTGTTTTTT
>TRBJ1-1|NA|NA|TRBV20-1
CSARDRASPDTEAFF
TGCAGTGCTAGAGATCGGGCCTCGCCAGACACTGAAGCTTTCTTT
>TRBJ2-1|NA|few|TRBV20-1
CSANRDGATNEQFF
TGCAGTGCTAACCGGGACGGAGCGACCAATGAGCAGTTCTTC
>TRBJ1-2|NA|few|TRBV20-1
CSATRTENYGYTF
TGCAGTGCTACCCGGACGGAGAACTATGGCTACACCTTC
>TRBJ2-3|TRBD2|NA|TRBV20-1
CSARDRMTSGRADTQYF
TGCAGTGCTAGAGATAGGATGACGAGCGGGAGGGCAGATACGCAGTATTTT
>TRBJ2-1|TRBD1|NA|TRBV20-1
CSARDFGTGLYNEQFF
TGCAGTGCTAGAGATTTCGGGACAGGGCTTTACAATGAGCAGTTCTTC
>TRBJ1-1|NA|NA|TRBV4-3
CASSQDSQMNTEAFF
TGCGCCAGCAGCCAAGATAGTCAAATGAACACTGAAGCTTTCTTT